This T cell receptor (beta chain) derives from a study of T cell responses to AZD1222 COVID-19 vaccine. Libraries were prepared by immunoSEQ multiplex PCR; TCRdb keeps only in-frame clonotypes and omits some of them. The sample holds around 180,000 clones, about nine tenths seen once. This clone appeared a few times. Its antigen is unknown. This CDR3 contains 18 residues. Per germline, CDR1 MNHEY and CDR2 SMNVEV (reference sequence). The V gene end was trimmed by 2 bases and the J gene end by 0 bases; junction bases not matched to a gene: 10. Broader study findings: Two AZD1222 administrations were followed by greater Spike-specific TCR breadth and depth.

The starting material was peripheral blood, obtained on day 0 of AZD1222 vaccination. V and J are TRBV27 and TRBJ2-3; 8 positions agree with TRBD2. The source of this sequence is an adult in good health. The CDR3 region is CASSLLSGSFRSTDTQYF. CDR3 coding DNA: TGTGCCAGCAGTTTACTAAGCGGGAGCTTTCGTAGCACAGATACGCAGTATTTT.